This TCR beta chain was sequenced in a study of cytomegalovirus exposure and HLA in healthy donors. This PCR relied on a set of 60 Vbeta primers and 13 Jbeta primers. Profiled with immunoSEQ multiplex PCR; TCRdb holds only in-frame clones, not every one. The table records more than 140,000 clones, around three fifths of them present only once. A few counts support this clone. The CDR3 loop spans 14 amino acids. The germline gives CDR1 MGHRA, CDR2 YSYEKL. Trimming removed 4 bases at V and 8 bases at J, with 15 bases between. The genes are TRBV4-1 and TRBJ2-1, with a possible D match to TRBD2 (5 bases). The sequenced sample consisted of PBMCs. This receptor was taken from a woman aged 25 to 39 in good health and CMV-seropositive. CDR3 sequence reads: CASSRILEVDEQFF. In DNA form, the CDR3 reads TGCGCCAGCAGCCGCATACTAGAAGTCGATGAGCAGTTCTTC.